These 27 T cell receptor beta chains came from one sample sequenced in a study of early T cells in non-severe SARS-CoV-2 infection. Each CDR3 protein gets one entry after TCRdb re-called the 5' RACE reads with MiXCR. Of 45,000 to 50,000 distinct CDR3 sequences in the sample, around 5.6% were seen once. Sequencing was done on a sample of whole blood. The receptors originated from an adult who was a healthcare worker with PCR-confirmed SARS-CoV-2 infection or an uninfected control (not recorded which).

There are many counts of this clonotype. The CDR3 DNA reads as TGCAGTGCTAGATCCGACTTGGGGGGGAGATCACCCCTCCACTTT. Translation gives CSARSDLGGRSPLHF. This chain joins TRBV20-1 and TRBJ1-6; TRBD1 might be the D (5 bases). Trimming removed 2 bases at V and 10 bases at J, with 18 bases between. Germline V gene lookup returns CDR1 DFQATT and CDR2 SNEGSKA (reference sequence). There are 15 residues in the CDR3.

This clonotype has a count of ten or more. The chain couples TRBV29-1 to TRBJ2-1; no definite D call. Looked up from germline, CDR1 is SQVTM and CDR2 is ANQGSEA. Deletions cut 6 bases from V and 0 bases from J, with 12 bases between. The CDR3 loop spans 14 amino acids. The CDR3 reads CSVVAWDSYNEQFF. The CDR3, as DNA: TGCAGCGTGGTTGCCTGGGACTCCTACAATGAGCAGTTCTTC.

This clonotype came up many times. The V call is TRBV10-3, the J call TRBJ2-7, with a possible D match to TRBD1 (7 bases). The CDR3 is made up of 12 amino acids. The germline V gene encodes CDR1 ENHRY and CDR2 SYGVKD. The germline V and J ends were trimmed by 11 bases and 7 bases, with 18 bases remaining between them. The CDR3 spells CASEGGAGEQYF. CDR3 bases: TGTGCCTCCGAAGGGGGCGCGGGGGAGCAGTACTTC.

The table lists this clonotype with many counts. The rearrangement uses TRBV5-8 and TRBJ2-1, with TRBD2 matching 7 bases. Looked up from germline, CDR1 is SGHTS and CDR2 is YDEGEE. The ends lost 9 bases at V and 5 bases at J; junction bases unmatched: 8. The CDR3 extends over 13 amino acids. In DNA form, the CDR3 reads TGTGCCACCTGTAGGGACTACCACAATGAGCAGTTCTTC. Translating gives CATCRDYHNEQFF. The entire variable domain, with the rest obtained from reference TRBV5-8 and TRBJ2-1, is as follows: EAGVTQSPTHLIKTRGQQATLRCSPISGHTSVYWYQQALGLGLQFLLWYDEGEERNRGNFPPRFSGRQFPNYSSELNVNALELEDSALYLCATCRDYHNEQFFGPGTRLTVL.

This clonotype was seen many times. The chain recombines TRBV7-9 with TRBJ2-3; D gene ambiguous. V shed 5 bases and J shed 2 bases, with 2 bases lying between them. In germline, CDR1 is SEHNR, CDR2 FQNEAQ (reference sequence). The CDR3 consists of 11 residues. DNA of the CDR3: TGTGCCAGCAGCCCCACAGATACGCAGTATTTT. Protein: CASSPTDTQYF. Full variable domain (missing parts from reference TRBV7-9 and TRBJ2-3): DTGVSQNPRHKITKRGQNVTFRCDPISEHNRLYWYRQTLGQGPEFLTYFQNEAQLEKSRLLSDRFSAERPKGSFSTLEIQRTEQGDSAMYLCASSPTDTQYFGPGTRLTVL.

The table lists this clonotype with many counts. The chain employs TRBV19 and TRBJ2-7, with D perhaps TRBD2 (5 bases). Germline lookup yields CDR1 LNHDA and CDR2 SQIVND (reference sequence). Trimming took 6 bases from V and 6 from J, leaving 21 bases between them. The CDR3 sequence is 15 residues long. This CDR3 is CASSFLSQAGIEQYF. The CDR3 DNA reads as TGTGCCAGTAGCTTTCTCTCCCAGGCCGGGATCGAGCAGTACTTC.

This clonotype has only a few counts. The chain recombines TRBV7-9 with TRBJ1-1; D gene ambiguous. The CDR3 runs 10 residues. CDR1 and CDR2 from the germline V gene are SEHNR and FQNEAQ (reference sequence). Between the trimmed V and J ends, which lost 11 bases and 9 bases, there was a span of 13 bases. The CDR3 DNA reads as TGTGCCGGCGGGCCCGAGAAAGCTTTCTTT. Its translation: CAGGPEKAFF.

This clonotype has a count of ten or more. The CDR3: CASSSPPYEQFF. As DNA, the CDR3 is TGTGCCAGCTCTAGTCCCCCATATGAGCAGTTCTTC. The chain uses TRBV19 and TRBJ2-1; D ambiguous. Trimming took off 9 bases at V and 8 bases at J, with 14 bases between the two ends. Germline V gene data show CDR1 as LNHDA and CDR2 as SQIVND (reference sequence). The length of the CDR3 is 12 residues. Full variable domain (outside the CDR3, taken from reference TRBV19 and TRBJ2-1): DGGITQSPKYLFRKEGQNVTLSCEQNLNHDAMYWYRQDPGQGLRLIYYSQIVNDFQKGDIAEGYSVSREKKESFPLTVTSAQKNPTAFYLCASSSPPYEQFFGPGTRLTVL.

The rearrangement joins TRBV7-9 to TRBJ1-2; no clear D gene. The CDR3 has 13 residues. The V end was cut by 7 bases, the J end by 4 bases, with 13 bases between. Germline CDR1 and CDR2: SEHNR and FQNEAQ (reference sequence). CDR3 coding DNA: TGTGCCAGCACTCTGGACTGGGCCTATGGCTACACCTTC. Amino acid sequence: CASTLDWAYGYTF.

CDR3 protein: CASSFGGKSANTYEQYF. The DNA for the CDR3 is TGTGCCAGCAGTTTCGGCGGCAAAAGCGCCAACACATACGAGCAGTACTTC. The genes are TRBV27 and TRBJ2-7; unclear D gene. Trimming took 3 bases from V and 4 from J, leaving 22 bases between them. CDR1 and CDR2 from the germline V gene are MNHEY and SMNVEV (reference sequence). The CDR3 consists of 17 residues.

Here the CDR3 reads CASSPQGTPEAFF. CDR3 DNA: TGTGCCAGCAGCCCACAGGGAACCCCTGAAGCTTTCTTT. The chain couples TRBV7-9 to TRBJ1-1; D may be TRBD1 (6 bases). CDR1 and CDR2 (germline): SEHNR, FQNEAQ (reference sequence). Trimming pared 5 bases from V and 6 bases from J, leaving 13 bases between. This CDR3 comprises 13 residues.

This clonotype rates as medium-sized. The CDR3 reads CATSRDRLTSATREQYF. The CDR3 DNA is TGTGCCACCAGCAGAGACCGGTTGACTAGCGCCACCAGGGAGCAGTACTTC. V gene TRBV15 combines with J gene TRBJ2-7; 8 nucleotides agree with TRBD2. J lost 7 bases, V lost 0 bases, and 14 bases had no gene match. In germline, CDR1 is LNHNV, CDR2 YYDKDF (reference sequence). The CDR3 has 17 residues.

This clonotype was seen ten or more times. J is TRBJ1-6 and V is TRBV5-4; TRBD1 is a possible D gene (6 bases). The CDR3 consists of 15 residues. Germline loops: CDR1 SGHNT, CDR2 YYREEE (reference sequence). Trimming left V 2 bases short and J 4 bases short, with 10 bases between. The CDR3 loop reads CASSFGTQYNSPLHF. Written as DNA, the CDR3 is TGTGCCAGCAGCTTTGGGACACAGTATAATTCACCCCTCCACTTT.

J is TRBJ1-1 and V is TRBV7-3; D uncertain. Trimming shortened V by 2 bases and J by 1 base, and 5 bases separated the two germline ends. The length of the CDR3 is 13 residues. Germline loops: CDR1 SGHTA, CDR2 FQGTGA. The CDR3, as DNA: TGTGCCAGCAGCTTACAGAGGAACACTGAAGCTTTCTTT. Its translation is CASSLQRNTEAFF.

There are many counts of this clonotype. This sequence joins TRBV6-2 or TRBV6-3 and TRBJ2-1, with 9 bases matching TRBD2. V dropped 10 bases and J dropped 4; count of bases not matched to a gene: 11. Germline loops: CDR1 MNHEY, CDR2 SVGEGT. The CDR3 is 15 amino acids. CDR3 coding DNA: TGTGCCACCCTGGAAGCGGGAGGCCCTTACAATGAGCAGTTCTTC. This sequence encodes CATLEAGGPYNEQFF.

Ten or more counts support this clonotype. J is TRBJ1-2 and V is TRBV4-3; D is uncertain. This CDR3 comprises 15 residues. V was pared by 0 bases and J by 7 bases, with 15 bases between. Germline V gives CDR1 LGHNA, CDR2 YSLEER. CDR3 nucleotides: TGCGCCAGCAGCCAAGATCTTGGGTTCGTCGGTGGCTACACCTTC. It is translated as CASSQDLGFVGGYTF.

This clonotype was detected many times. The rearrangement joins TRBV5-6 to TRBJ1-6, with a possible D match to TRBD1 (6 bases). The ends were cut back, 4 bases at V and 6 bases at J, with 14 bases in the middle. Germline CDR1 and CDR2: SGHDT and YYEEEE. There are 15 residues in the CDR3. The CDR3 coding sequence is TGTGCCAGCAGCCCGGAGCAGGGGATTAATTCACCCCTCCACTTT. It yields the protein CASSPEQGINSPLHF.

This chain joins TRBV7-9 and TRBJ1-2; no firm D call. V dropped 1 base and J dropped 8 bases, with 11 bases sitting between them. This CDR3 contains 13 residues. Germline CDR1 is SEHNR and CDR2 is FQNEAQ (reference sequence). The CDR3 here is CASSLDGGSGYTF. For the CDR3, the DNA is TGTGCCAGCAGCTTAGATGGTGGATCGGGCTACACCTTC. Full variable domain (missing parts from reference TRBV7-9 and TRBJ1-2): DTGVSQNPRHKITKRGQNVTFRCDPISEHNRLYWYRQTLGQGPEFLTYFQNEAQLEKSRLLSDRFSAERPKGSFSTLEIQRTEQGDSAMYLCASSLDGGSGYTFGSGTRLTVV.

This clonotype was recorded a few times. V usage is TRBV5-1 and J usage is TRBJ2-4; 8 bases line up with TRBD2. Per the germline V gene, CDR1 is SGHRS and CDR2 is YFSETQ. V dropped 4 bases and J dropped 9; count of bases not matched to a gene: 9. The CDR3 extends over 14 amino acids. CDR3 nucleotides: TGCGCCAGCAGCCCCGAAGACCTAGCGGGCATTCAGTACTTC. Translating gives CASSPEDLAGIQYF.

The genes are TRBV5-6 and TRBJ1-5; a possible D gene is TRBD1 (6 bases). Germline V gives CDR1 SGHDT, CDR2 YYEEEE. Trimming shortened V by 2 bases and J by 3 bases, and 18 bases separated the two germline ends. CDR3 length equals 17 residues. The CDR3 loop is CASSLRGGMTTNQPQHF. DNA for the CDR3: TGTGCCAGCAGCTTAAGAGGGGGGATGACGACCAATCAGCCCCAGCATTTT.

This clonotype came up many times. The chain links TRBV10-2 to TRBJ1-1; 7 bases align to TRBD1. With 5 bases clipped from V and 1 base from J, the junction kept 13 bases outside the gene matches. The V gene's germline CDR1 is WSHSY and CDR2 SAAADI. This CDR3 contains 17 residues. CDR3 in DNA: TGCGCCAGCAGTTTTCCCTATATCGGACAGGAGAACACTGAAGCTTTCTTT. Amino acid sequence: CASSFPYIGQENTEAFF.

This clonotype turned up a few times. The rearrangement links TRBV9 to TRBJ2-7; either TRBD1 or TRBD2 may fit D (5 bases each). Trimming removed 5 bases at V and 5 bases at J, with 11 bases between. The V gene's germline CDR1 is SGDLS and CDR2 YYNGEE. This CDR3 is 12 amino acids long. CDR3 sequence reads: CASSSRGDEQYF. In DNA, the CDR3 is TGTGCCAGCAGTTCCCGGGGCGACGAGCAGTACTTC.

This clonotype was seen only a few times. The CDR3 nucleotides read TGCAGCTACCGCAGGGGAAATGAGCAGTTCTTC. This translates into CSYRRGNEQFF. The rearrangement uses TRBV29-1 and TRBJ2-1; a possible D gene is TRBD1 (6 bases). Trimming stripped 8 bases from V and 7 bases from J, with 12 bases between. Germline V lookup: CDR1 SQVTM, CDR2 ANQGSEA. There are 11 residues in the CDR3.

Comments on this clonotype: A much larger clone lies a single base off, so this may be a read error. The chain carries TRBV19 and TRBJ1-5; D uncertain. Per the germline V gene, CDR1 is LNHDA and CDR2 is SQIVND (reference sequence). The CDR3 extends over 12 amino acids. The CDR3 region has the DNA TGTGTCCCGCCCGGGAGGAATCAGCCCCAGCATTTT. It is translated as CVPPGRNQPQHF.

This clonotype was counted only a few times. The chain combines TRBV7-2 with TRBJ2-5, with D uncertain. V gave up 5 bases and J gave up 10 bases, with 11 bases separating them. Germline CDR1 and CDR2: SGHTA and FQGNSA. The CDR3 covers 11 residues. The CDR3 loop is CASSPGWIQYF. As DNA, the CDR3 is TGTGCCAGCAGCCCGGGCTGGATCCAGTACTTC. Combining the CDR3 with reference TRBV7-2 and TRBJ2-5 gives the whole variable domain GAGVSQSPSNKVTEKGKDVELRCDPISGHTALYWYRQSLGQGLEFLIYFQGNSAPDKSGLPSDRFSAERTGGSVSTLTIQRTQQEDSAVYLCASSPGWIQYFGPGTRLLVL.

This clonotype was seen at least ten times. This chain connects TRBV3-1 to TRBJ2-1; TRBD1 matches at 8 bases. The germline V gene encodes CDR1 LGHDT and CDR2 YNNKEL (reference sequence). The ends lost 8 bases at V and 2 bases at J; junction bases unmatched: 5. CDR3 length: 14 residues. The CDR3 DNA sequence: TGTGCCAGCGCCGACAGGGGAACCTACAATGAGCAGTTCTTC. Encoded protein: CASADRGTYNEQFF.

V gene TRBV2 combines with J gene TRBJ2-7; the D gene could be TRBD1 or TRBD2 (5 bases each). The CDR3 length is 14 residues. With 8 bases removed from V and 0 bases from J, the gap between germline ends came to 14 bases. The germline V gene has CDR1 SNHLY and CDR2 FYNNEI. As DNA, the CDR3 is TGTGCCAGCGGGACGGAAAAGCTCTCCTACGAGCAGTACTTC. The encoded protein is CASGTEKLSYEQYF.